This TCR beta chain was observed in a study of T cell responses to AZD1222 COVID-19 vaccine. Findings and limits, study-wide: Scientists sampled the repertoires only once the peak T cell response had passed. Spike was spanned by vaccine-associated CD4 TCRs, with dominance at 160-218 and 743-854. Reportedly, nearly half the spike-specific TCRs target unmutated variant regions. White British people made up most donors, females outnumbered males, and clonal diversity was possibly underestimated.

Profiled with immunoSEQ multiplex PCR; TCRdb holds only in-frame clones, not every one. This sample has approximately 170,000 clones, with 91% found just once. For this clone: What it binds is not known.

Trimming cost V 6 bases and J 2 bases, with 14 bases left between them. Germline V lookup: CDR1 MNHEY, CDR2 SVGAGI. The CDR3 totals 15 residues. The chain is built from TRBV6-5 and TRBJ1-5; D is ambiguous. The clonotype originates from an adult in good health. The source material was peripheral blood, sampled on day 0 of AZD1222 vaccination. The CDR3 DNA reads TGTGCCAGCAGGGCGGTGGGAGTTGGCAATCAGCCCCAGCATTTT. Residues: CASRAVGVGNQPQHF.